Sequencing of this TCR beta chain was carried out in a study of blood T cells in healthy people across ages. Study-level results: Versus aged donors, long-lived donors had higher diversity and more naive CD4+ cells. No conclusive comparison of naive versus antigen-experienced cells was possible with unsorted PBMCs.

Regarding this clonotype: Its antigen is currently unknown.

The V end lost 8 bases, the J end lost 10 bases, and 19 bases lay between the germline ends. Germline V gives CDR1 LNHDA, CDR2 SQIVND (reference sequence). This CDR3 comprises 13 residues. A J-beta primer mix and a sample-barcoded 5' primer were used in a second PCR of roughly 6 to 11 cycles. Tagging of each cDNA molecule was performed by a template-switch adaptor with 12 random nucleotides. TCRdb redid the calling of the 5' RACE reads with MiXCR, one entry per CDR3 protein. Of more than 650,000 distinct CDR3 sequences listed, approximately 21% were seen once; the top ten hold about 20%. The sample taken for sequencing was blood. This receptor was obtained from a man between 65 and 85 years old in good health. This chain joins TRBV19 and TRBJ2-3; D unclear. The CDR3 coding sequence is TGTGCCAGTGAACAACACAAAGTTGGTCCGCAGTATTTT. Its protein product is CASEQHKVGPQYF.